The text below deals with one TCR beta chain. V gave up 0 bases and J gave up 0 bases, with 9 bases separating them. The CDR3 covers 15 residues. Germline loops: CDR1 SGHRS, CDR2 YFSETQ. Authors of the study amplified TCR beta CDR3 regions from RNA transcripts. During a first-round RT-PCR of the TCR CDR3, the HTBI primer set was used. TCRdb independently ran MiXCR on the multiplex PCR reads; one entry per CDR3 protein. The profile shows approximately 420,000 distinct CDR3 sequences, approximately 15% of them singletons. These data originate in a study of T cells in Graves' hyperthyroidism and ophthalmopathy.

This chain joins TRBV5-1 and TRBJ1-1; unclear D gene. The origin of this receptor is a woman aged 18 to 35 with Graves' hyperthyroidism. Sequencing was performed on blood. CDR3 nucleotides: TGCGCCAGCAGCTTGGTTGTCAGCATGAACACTGAAGCTTTCTTT. Translated: CASSLVVSMNTEAFF. The full variable domain, its missing parts supplied by reference TRBV5-1 and TRBJ1-1, is KAGVTQTPRYLIKTRGQQVTLSCSPISGHRSVSWYQQTPGQGLQFLFEYFSETQRNKGNFPGRFSGRQFSNSRSEMNVSTLELGDSALYLCASSLVVSMNTEAFFGQGTRLTVV.